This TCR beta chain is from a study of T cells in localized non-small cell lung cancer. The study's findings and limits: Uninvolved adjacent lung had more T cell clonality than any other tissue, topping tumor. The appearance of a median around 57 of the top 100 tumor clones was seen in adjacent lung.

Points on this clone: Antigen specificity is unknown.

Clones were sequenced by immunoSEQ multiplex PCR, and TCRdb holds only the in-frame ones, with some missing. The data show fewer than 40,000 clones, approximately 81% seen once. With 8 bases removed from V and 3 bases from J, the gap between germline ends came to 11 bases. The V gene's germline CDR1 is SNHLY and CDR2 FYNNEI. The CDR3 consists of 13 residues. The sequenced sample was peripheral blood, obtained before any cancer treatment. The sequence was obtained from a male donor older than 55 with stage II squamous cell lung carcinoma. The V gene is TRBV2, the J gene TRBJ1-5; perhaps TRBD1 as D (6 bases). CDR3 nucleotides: TGTGCCAGCGATCCAGGGGACAATCAGCCCCAGCATTTT. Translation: CASDPGDNQPQHF.